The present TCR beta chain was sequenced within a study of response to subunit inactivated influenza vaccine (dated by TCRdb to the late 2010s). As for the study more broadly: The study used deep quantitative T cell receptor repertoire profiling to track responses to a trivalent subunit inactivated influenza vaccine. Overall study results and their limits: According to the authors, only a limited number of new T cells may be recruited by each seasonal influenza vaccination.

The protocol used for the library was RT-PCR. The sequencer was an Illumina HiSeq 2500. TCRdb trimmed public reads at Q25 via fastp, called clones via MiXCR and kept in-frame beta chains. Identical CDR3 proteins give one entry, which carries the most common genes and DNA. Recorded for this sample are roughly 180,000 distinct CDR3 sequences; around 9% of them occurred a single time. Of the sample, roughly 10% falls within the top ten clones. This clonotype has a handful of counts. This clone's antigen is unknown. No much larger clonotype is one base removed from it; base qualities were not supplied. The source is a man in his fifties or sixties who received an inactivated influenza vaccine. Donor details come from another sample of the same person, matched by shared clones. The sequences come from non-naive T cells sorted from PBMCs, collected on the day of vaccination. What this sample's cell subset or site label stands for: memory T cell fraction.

The DNA sequence is as follows: TGTGCCAGCGGAGGGACAGGGGGCACTGAAGCTTTCTTT. Its coded protein is CASGGTGGTEAFF. Recombination linked TRBV12-3 or TRBV12-4 to TRBJ1-1, and TRBD1 aligns with 11 junction nucleotides. The cysteine opens and the phenylalanine closes a CDR3 of 13 amino acids. The read is trimmed to its CDR3 DNA, 39 bases read in frame from base 1. Relative to germline, V is missing 8 bases and J is missing 4 bases, with 3 bases of the junction outside any gene match.